These T cell receptor beta chains were read from a single sample in a study of T cells after yellow fever vaccination. One entry per CDR3 protein, called by TCRdb with MiXCR from the 5' RACE reads. The sample carries 250,000 to 400,000 distinct CDR3 sequences, roughly 4.3% recorded once. The starting material was PBMCs, obtained 5 days after the yellow fever booster vaccination. The receptors here all came from a man aged 18 to 35 who received the YFV17D yellow fever vaccine. The CDR3 runs from the conserved cysteine through the conserved F or W. The D gene is left open where the match is weak. Only part of the rows carry a size: once, few, many, or a class if the clone is expanded.

clone size	D gene	V gene	J gene	CDR3 protein	CDR3 DNA
many	TRBD1	TRBV7-3	TRBJ2-1	CASSPGGGSSYEQFF	TGTGCCAGCAGCCCAGGGGGCGGTAGCAGTTATGAGCAGTTCTTC
many	.	TRBV5-6	TRBJ1-2	CASSFEANYGYTF	TGTGCCAGCAGCTTCGAAGCTAACTATGGCTACACCTTC
few	TRBD2	TRBV6-2/TRBV6-3	TRBJ2-5	CASSRGTSGGALETQYF	TGTGCCAGCAGTCGAGGGACTAGCGGGGGGGCCCTGGAGACCCAGTACTTC
few	.	TRBV7-9	TRBJ2-1	CATPTRLGGAPYNEQFF	TGTGCCACCCCGACACGGTTGGGGGGGGCTCCCTACAATGAGCAGTTCTTC
few	.	TRBV4-1	TRBJ2-1	CASSQETVAYNEQFF	TGCGCCAGCAGCCAAGAAACTGTCGCATACAATGAGCAGTTCTTC
.	TRBD1	TRBV29-1	TRBJ2-3	CSVDGQGRRTDTQYF	TGCAGCGTTGACGGACAGGGGAGAAGGACAGATACGCAGTATTTT
many	.	TRBV5-4	TRBJ1-4	CASSLRQGSEKLFF	TGTGCCAGCAGTTTGCGTCAGGGCTCGGAAAAACTGTTTTTT
few	.	TRBV4-3	TRBJ1-2	CASSQDLGRGTYGYTF	TGCGCCAGCAGCCAAGACCTCGGACGGGGAACCTATGGCTACACCTTC
.	.	TRBV7-3	TRBJ2-2	CASSPISGGGELFF	TGTGCCAGCAGCCCGATCTCGGGCGGCGGGGAGCTGTTTTTT
few	.	TRBV3-1	TRBJ1-5	CASSQAPVGQPQHF	TGTGCCAGCAGCCAAGCCCCCGTGGGTCAGCCCCAGCATTTT
few	TRBD2	TRBV7-2	TRBJ2-1	CASSLRTSGSTYNEQFF	TGTGCCAGCAGCTTGAGGACTAGCGGGAGTACCTACAATGAGCAGTTCTTC
.	TRBD1	TRBV10-3	TRBJ1-4	CAIGRQGHEKLFF	TGTGCCATCGGACGACAGGGACATGAAAAACTGTTTTTT
many	.	TRBV25-1	TRBJ1-3	CASSEEGPMAGNTIYF	TGTGCCAGCAGTGAGGAGGGGCCGATGGCTGGAAACACCATATATTTT
many	.	TRBV4-3	TRBJ2-2	CASSQGPATGELFF	TGCGCCAGCAGCCAGGGACCGGCCACCGGGGAGCTGTTTTTT
.	TRBD1	TRBV7-2	TRBJ2-1	CASSLFPTGDNEQFF	TGTGCCAGCAGCTTATTCCCGACAGGGGACAATGAGCAGTTCTTC
few	.	TRBV4-3	TRBJ2-1	CASSQEVGGHEQFF	TGCGCCAGCAGCCAAGAAGTAGGCGGCCATGAGCAGTTCTTC
few	TRBD1	TRBV4-2	TRBJ1-1	CASSQGQGEKTEAFF	TGTGCCAGCAGCCAAGGACAGGGGGAGAAAACTGAAGCTTTCTTT
.	.	TRBV27	TRBJ2-5	CASSFGATPSTETQYF	TGTGCCAGCAGTTTTGGGGCCACGCCTTCCACAGAGACCCAGTACTTC
.	TRBD2	TRBV15	TRBJ2-7	CATSREVELAAYEQYF	TGTGCCACCAGCAGAGAGGTTGAACTAGCGGCCTACGAGCAGTACTTC
few	TRBD1	TRBV9	TRBJ1-6	CASSGGQGQNSPLHF	TGTGCCAGCAGCGGCGGACAGGGTCAGAATTCACCCCTCCACTTT
.	.	TRBV6-5	TRBJ2-7	CASSYAGPTYEQYF	TGTGCCAGCAGTTACGCGGGGCCGACCTACGAGCAGTACTTC
many	.	TRBV4-3	TRBJ1-5	CASSQGAYSNQPQHF	TGCGCCAGCAGCCAAGGGGCCTATAGCAATCAGCCCCAGCATTTT
many	.	TRBV7-2	TRBJ1-5	CASSLGSLHQPQHF	TGTGCCAGCAGCCTAGGGAGTTTACATCAGCCCCAGCATTTT
many	TRBD1	TRBV5-1	TRBJ1-1	CASSLAWQGDTEAFF	TGCGCCAGCAGCTTGGCCTGGCAGGGGGACACTGAAGCTTTCTTT
.	TRBD1	TRBV5-5	TRBJ2-2	CASSLRGQINTGELFF	TGTGCCAGCAGCTTGAGGGGACAGATTAACACCGGGGAGCTGTTTTTT
few	.	TRBV9	TRBJ2-3	CASSARTSKHGDTQYF	TGTGCCAGCAGCGCCCGGACTTCCAAACATGGGGATACGCAGTATTTT
.	.	TRBV6-1	TRBJ1-1	CASSPTGGGSREAFF	TGTGCCAGCAGCCCGACCGGGGGAGGGTCTCGTGAAGCTTTCTTT
few	TRBD1	TRBV3-1	TRBJ2-7	CASSPGQAVPNF	TGTGCCAGCAGCCCTGGACAGGCCGTGCCGAACTTC
.	TRBD2	TRBV20-1	TRBJ2-2	CSARTSRNTGELFF	TGCAGTGCCCGGACTAGCAGAAACACCGGGGAGCTGTTTTTT
few	.	TRBV7-2	TRBJ1-2	CASSSAGVYGYTF	TGTGCCAGCAGCTCCGCAGGGGTATATGGCTACACCTTC
.	TRBD1	TRBV27	TRBJ1-5	CASSRQGDQPQHF	TGTGCCAGCAGTCGGCAGGGGGATCAGCCCCAGCATTTT
few	.	TRBV4-1	TRBJ2-4	CASSHPLGREAKNIQYF	TGCGCCAGCAGCCACCCTTTAGGCAGGGAGGCCAAAAACATTCAGTACTTC
.	.	TRBV24-1	TRBJ2-1	CATSDPAGRVSYNEQFF	TGTGCCACCAGTGACCCGGCCGGGAGAGTCTCCTACAATGAGCAGTTCTTC
few	.	TRBV29-1	TRBJ1-2	CSVEPSHHYGYTF	TGCAGCGTTGAACCCTCCCACCATTATGGCTACACCTTC
.	.	TRBV20-1	TRBJ2-2	CSATRGVTGELFF	TGCAGTGCCACGAGGGGGGTCACCGGGGAGCTGTTTTTT
.	TRBD1	TRBV5-1	TRBJ2-7	CASSPRDRGYEQYF	TGCGCCAGCAGCCCCCGGGACAGGGGGTACGAGCAGTACTTC